This TCR beta chain emerged from a study of T cells in Graves' hyperthyroidism and ophthalmopathy. Study results and caveats: Ophthalmopathy was model-predicted a median about 6 months pre-onset.

With 7 bases removed from V and 1 base from J, the gap between germline ends came to 23 bases. Germline V CDR1 and CDR2: MNHEY, SMNVEV (reference sequence). This CDR3 is built from 18 residues. Using RNA transcripts as the source, TCR beta CDR3 regions were amplified. With the HTBI primer set, the TCR CDR3 went through a first round of RT-PCR. TCRdb fed the multiplex PCR reads into MiXCR, producing one record per CDR3 protein. The table shows about 420,000 distinct CDR3 sequences, with approximately 13% occurring only once. This clonotype has at least ten counts. Its matching antigen is unknown. Input material: blood. The rearrangement uses TRBV27 and TRBJ1-3; D is ambiguous. This receptor was obtained from a woman aged 18-29 years with Graves' hyperthyroidism. The CDR3 DNA reads TGTGCCAGCACTTCCCTCGGCGCGGGAAGAGGGTCTGGAAACACCATATATTTT. It yields the protein CASTSLGAGRGSGNTIYF.